This T cell receptor beta chain comes out of a study of OX40 agonist ivuxolimab in advanced cancers. Produced via immunoSEQ multiplex PCR; TCRdb's table is partial and in-frame only. The sample has 41,000 or so clones, approximately 80% seen once. This clone was seen more than once but under ten times. Between the trimmed V and J ends, which lost 5 bases and 0 bases, there was a span of 11 bases. The CDR3 is 15 residues long. CDR1 and CDR2 from the germline V gene are SGHTA and FQGNSA. This chain uses TRBV7-2 with TRBJ1-3, with no clear D. Sequenced material: CD4+ or CD8+ T cells sorted from blood, taken in a trial of the OX40 agonist ivuxolimab. This TCR came from an adult with an advanced solid tumor such as melanoma, head and neck, liver or kidney cancer. CDR3 protein: CASSHNGVSGNTIYF. The CDR3 DNA reads as TGTGCCAGCAGCCACAACGGGGTCTCTGGAAACACCATATATTTT.